One sample yielded the 27 T cell receptor beta chains listed below, sequenced in a study of blood T cell repertoires in COVID-19 (TCRdb year 2020). The receptor library was made with the immunoSEQ multiplex PCR assay. TCRdb obtained this table from immuneACCESS and retained in-frame rearrangements with V and J assigned. These tables miss some clones; where compared with another copy, unresolved V genes account for less than half of the shortfall, and the remainder is unexplained. The sample has 320,000 or so clones on record, about 90% of them singletons. Roughly 0.94% of the sample is held by the ten biggest clonotypes. Input material: PBMCs or T cells enriched from blood (not recorded which). The receptors stem from a woman between 25 and 40 years old who had recovered from COVID-19.

The chain is built from TRBV30 and TRBJ1-1; 7 bases map to TRBD1. J gave up 5 bases and V 0 bases, and 6 bases lay outside the gene matches. CDR3 length: 14 amino acids. In germline, CDR1 is GTSNPN, CDR2 SVGIG (reference sequence). CDR3 in DNA: TGTGCCTGGAGTGTTCGGACAGGAGGAACTGAAGCTTTCTTT. Its protein product is CAWSVRTGGTEAFF.

In the case of this clone: Its ends do not fully match the called genes, so a read error is possible. The chain combines TRBV7-9 with TRBJ1-1, with 9 bases aligning to TRBD1. The CDR3 consists of 13 residues. Per the germline V gene, CDR1 is SEHNR and CDR2 is FQNEAQ (reference sequence). DNA for the CDR3: TGTGCCAGCGACAGGGGGTCCCCCATTGAAACTTTCTTT. It yields the protein CASDRGSPIETFF. The whole variable domain, remainder taken from reference TRBV7-9 and TRBJ1-1, is DTGVSQNPRHKITKRGQNVTFRCDPISEHNRLYWYRQTLGQGPEFLTYFQNEAQLEKSRLLSDRFSAERPKGSFSTLEIQRTEQGDSAMYLCASDRGSPIETFFGQGTRLTVV.

The CDR3 DNA is TGTGCCAGCAGCGAGTTGACAGGCGGCCGTGGCTACACCTTC. Protein sequence: CASSELTGGRGYTF. The V gene is TRBV2, the J gene TRBJ1-2, with D possibly being TRBD1 (6 bases). The V end was cut by 6 bases, the J end by 7 bases, with 18 bases between. Germline V gene sequence: CDR1 SNHLY, CDR2 FYNNEI. This CDR3 comprises 14 residues.

The genes are TRBV6-2 or TRBV6-3 and TRBJ2-2; 7 nucleotides line up with TRBD2. CDR3 size: 15 residues. Losses at the gene ends were 6 bases for V and 8 bases for J; bases not matched to a gene: 12. Germline lookup yields CDR1 MNHEY and CDR2 SVGEGT. The CDR3 loop reads CASSSHTGGSGELFF. The CDR3 DNA follows: TGTGCCAGCAGCTCCCACACGGGAGGTAGTGGGGAGCTGTTTTTT.

This chain uses TRBV7-9 with TRBJ2-4, with 10 positions matching TRBD1. Trimming took 5 bases from V and 5 from J; bases not matched to a gene: 9. CDR3 length: 16 amino acids. The germline CDR1 and CDR2 sequences are SEHNR and FQNEAQ (reference sequence). This CDR3 reads CASSPAQGTGENIQYF. The CDR3 bases are TGTGCCAGCAGCCCTGCTCAGGGGACAGGGGAAAACATTCAGTACTTC.

This chain links TRBV6-6 with TRBJ2-7; 10 nucleotides agree with TRBD2. Germline trimming cut 6 bases from V and 2 bases from J; bases unmatched to any gene: 4. CDR1 and CDR2 from the germline V gene are MNHNY and SVGAGI (reference sequence). The CDR3 contains 14 residues. Written as DNA, the CDR3 is TGTGCCAGCAGGCCTAGCGGGGGTACCTACGAGCAGTACTTC. Protein sequence: CASRPSGGTYEQYF.

The rearrangement uses TRBV5-6 and TRBJ1-1; D not certain. Trimming removed 1 base at V and 3 bases at J, with 16 bases between. Germline loops: CDR1 SGHDT, CDR2 YYEEEE. This CDR3 contains 16 residues. The CDR3 nucleotides are TGTGCCAGCAGCTTGTATGTAAGCAGGCGTTACACTGAAGCTTTCTTT. The encoded protein is CASSLYVSRRYTEAFF.

The chain carries TRBV29-1 and TRBJ2-1; 8 bases line up with TRBD1. Germline trimming cut 5 bases from V and 6 bases from J; bases unmatched to any gene: 12. The CDR3 has 15 amino acids. Per germline, CDR1 SQVTM and CDR2 ANQGSEA. CDR3 amino acids: CSVRTFGGTGNEQFF. CDR3 in DNA: TGCAGCGTTCGGACGTTCGGTGGGACAGGCAATGAGCAGTTCTTC.

The chain recombines TRBV6-2 or TRBV6-3 with TRBJ1-2; the D gene is possibly TRBD1 (6 bases). CDR3 size: 11 residues. Germline CDR1 reads MNHEY; CDR2 reads SVGEGT. V lost 5 bases, J lost 7 bases, and 8 bases lay in between. The chain's CDR3 is CASSAGAGYTF. CDR3 DNA sequence: TGTGCCAGCAGTGCAGGGGCTGGCTACACCTTC.

The V and J genes are TRBV5-4 and TRBJ2-5; D not resolved. Germline CDR1 and CDR2: SGHNT and YYREEE (reference sequence). The length of the CDR3 is 16 residues. Between the trimmed V and J ends, which lost 0 bases and 4 bases, there was a span of 16 bases. CDR3 nucleotides: TGTGCCAGCAGCTTGGGCCCGAGCCCCCCAGGAGAGACCCAGTACTTC. Amino acid sequence: CASSLGPSPPGETQYF.

The chain combines TRBV7-9 with TRBJ2-5; 10 bases line up with TRBD1. CDR3 length: 12 amino acids. Germline assignment: CDR1 SEHNR and CDR2 FQNEAQ (reference sequence). The V and J ends lost 8 bases and 5 bases, in that order; junction bases with no gene match: 2. In nucleotides, the CDR3 is TGTGCCAGCCTGGACAGGGGGGAGACCCAGTACTTC. Translating gives CASLDRGETQYF. The full variable domain, completed using reference TRBV7-9 and TRBJ2-5, is DTGVSQNPRHKITKRGQNVTFRCDPISEHNRLYWYRQTLGQGPEFLTYFQNEAQLEKSRLLSDRFSAERPKGSFSTLEIQRTEQGDSAMYLCASLDRGETQYFGPGTRLLVL.

The chain employs TRBV6-1 and TRBJ1-1, with 11 bases matching TRBD1. V lost 4 bases and J lost 0; bases outside the gene matches: 10. The CDR3 spans 18 residues. The V gene's germline CDR1 is MNHNS and CDR2 SASEGT. CDR3 DNA: TGTGCCAGCAGTGGTCGTGGACAGGGGGCGCGGGTGAACACTGAAGCTTTCTTT. Amino acids: CASSGRGQGARVNTEAFF.

V is TRBV30 and J is TRBJ1-4; the match to TRBD1 covers 9 bases. The CDR3 has 14 amino acids. The trim removed 5 bases at V and 0 bases at J, leaving 1 base unmatched. Germline V gene sequence: CDR1 GTSNPN, CDR2 SVGIG (reference sequence). CDR3 protein: CAWDRGTTNEKLFF. In DNA form, the CDR3 reads TGTGCCTGGGACAGGGGGACAACTAATGAAAAACTGTTTTTT.

Regarding this clone: This sample also contains other DNA sequences that code for the same CDR3. The chain employs TRBV29-1 and TRBJ2-3; D call uncertain. There are 11 residues in the CDR3. Germline-derived CDR1 and CDR2 are SQVTM and ANQGSEA. V was shortened by 1 base and J by 6 bases, with 5 bases between the two germline ends. The CDR3 loop reads CSVEARDTQYF. Written as DNA, the CDR3 is TGCAGCGTTGAAGCGAGGGATACGCAGTATTTT.

J is TRBJ2-4 and V is TRBV9; TRBD1 aligns across 9 bases. In germline, CDR1 is SGDLS, CDR2 YYNGEE. J lost 6 bases, V lost 4 bases, and 8 bases had no gene match. The CDR3 runs 15 residues. The DNA of the CDR3 is TGTGCCAGCAGCAAAGGACAGGGGAGGGGAAACATTCAGTACTTC. Amino acid sequence: CASSKGQGRGNIQYF.

The rearrangement joins TRBV19 to TRBJ2-7; D possibly corresponds to TRBD2 (5 bases). Germline-derived CDR1 and CDR2 are LNHDA and SQIVND (reference sequence). This CDR3 comprises 18 residues. V lost 4 bases to trimming and J lost 2 bases, with 24 bases between them. CDR3 residues: CASSSVGPRGSLPYEQYF. CDR3 bases: TGTGCCAGTAGTAGTGTAGGACCCCGAGGGTCTCTTCCCTACGAGCAGTACTTC. Full variable domain (outside the CDR3, taken from reference TRBV19 and TRBJ2-7): DGGITQSPKYLFRKEGQNVTLSCEQNLNHDAMYWYRQDPGQGLRLIYYSQIVNDFQKGDIAEGYSVSREKKESFPLTVTSAQKNPTAFYLCASSSVGPRGSLPYEQYFGPGTRLTVT.

This chain connects TRBV5-1 to TRBJ1-1; weak D call: TRBD1 (5 bases). This CDR3 contains 14 residues. Germline-derived CDR1 and CDR2 are SGHRS and YFSETQ. V was trimmed by 5 bases and J by 3 bases, leaving 14 bases between them. The CDR3 nucleotides read TGCGCCAGCAGTCCCCAGGGCGGGGACACTGAAGCTTTCTTT. Translating it yields CASSPQGGDTEAFF. Supplemented by reference TRBV5-1 and TRBJ1-1, the full variable domain reads KAGVTQTPRYLIKTRGQQVTLSCSPISGHRSVSWYQQTPGQGLQFLFEYFSETQRNKGNFPGRFSGRQFSNSRSEMNVSTLELGDSALYLCASSPQGGDTEAFFGQGTRLTVV.

V usage is TRBV27 and J usage is TRBJ1-1; the match to TRBD1 covers 8 bases. The CDR3 loop spans 13 amino acids. V lost 5 bases, J lost 11 bases, and 10 bases stayed unmatched. CDR1 is MNHEY, CDR2 SMNVEV, per germline (reference sequence). CDR3 nucleotide sequence: TGTGCCAGCAGTCCCGACAGGGGATTCGATGCTTTCTTT. Its protein is CASSPDRGFDAFF.

This chain joins TRBV7-9 and TRBJ2-7; 10 bases match TRBD1. Germline lookup yields CDR1 SEHNR and CDR2 FQNEAQ (reference sequence). CDR3 length: 15 amino acids. Trimming at V came to 5 bases and at J to 1 base, leaving 5 bases not matched to a gene. The CDR3 DNA is TGTGCCAGCAGCCCGGGACAGGGGACTTCCTACGAGCAGTACTTC. Translation gives CASSPGQGTSYEQYF.

This rearrangement joins TRBV2 to TRBJ1-5; 10 positions match TRBD1. With 7 bases clipped from V and 3 bases from J, the junction kept 12 bases outside the gene matches. The CDR3 is 17 residues long. Germline V gene lookup returns CDR1 SNHLY and CDR2 FYNNEI. This CDR3 is CASNISPGQGYNQPQHF. DNA of the CDR3: TGTGCCAGCAATATTTCTCCGGGACAGGGGTACAATCAGCCCCAGCATTTT.

Only one count was recorded for this clone. J is TRBJ2-5 and V is TRBV24-1; 11 positions match TRBD1. With V trimmed by 3 bases and J by 4 bases, 6 bases remained unmatched. This CDR3 region has 16 residues. Germline assignment: CDR1 KGHDR and CDR2 SFDVKD. The CDR3 DNA sequence: TGTGCCACCAGTGATCGGGACAGGGGGTTTCCAGAGACCCAGTACTTC. Amino acid sequence: CATSDRDRGFPETQYF.

This rearrangement joins TRBV3-1 (or the pseudogene TRBV3-2) to TRBJ2-7, with D perhaps TRBD2 (5 bases). Germline V gives CDR1 LGHDT, CDR2 YNNKEL (reference sequence). The CDR3 runs 14 residues. With 1 base removed from V and 3 bases from J, the gap between germline ends came to 10 bases. This CDR3 is CASSQGHSDYEQYF. CDR3 DNA: TGTGCCAGCAGCCAAGGCCATAGCGACTACGAGCAGTACTTC.

V gene TRBV19 combines with J gene TRBJ2-6; D ambiguous. Germline CDR1 and CDR2: LNHDA and SQIVND (reference sequence). The V end was cut by 1 base, the J end by 0 bases, with 4 bases between. There are 15 residues in the CDR3. CDR3 region: CASSIGDSGANVLTF. The CDR3 nucleotides read TGTGCCAGTAGTATAGGCGACTCTGGGGCCAACGTCCTGACTTTC.

This chain connects TRBV7-9 to TRBJ1-2; no definite D call. The V gene's germline CDR1 is SEHNR and CDR2 FQNEAQ (reference sequence). This CDR3 region has 13 residues. V was trimmed by 0 bases and J by 7 bases, leaving 9 bases between them. The CDR3 DNA reads as TGTGCCAGCAGCTTAGCGTTGCGTAGTGGCTACACCTTC. Translating it yields CASSLALRSGYTF.

The chain uses TRBV28 and TRBJ2-7; possible D gene TRBD1, 6 bases. Between the trimmed V and J ends, which lost 2 bases and 1 base, there was a span of 18 bases. The CDR3 totals 17 residues. CDR1 and CDR2 from the germline V gene are MDHEN and SYDVKM. The CDR3 sequence is CASSLPLGGARSYEQYF. The CDR3 nucleotides are TGTGCCAGCAGTTTACCCCTTGGGGGCGCCAGGTCCTACGAGCAGTACTTC.

V gene TRBV29-1 combines with J gene TRBJ1-2; 7 bases fit TRBD1. Trimming removed 7 bases from V and 1 base from J; junction bases left unmatched: 12. The germline V gene encodes CDR1 SQVTM and CDR2 ANQGSEA. The CDR3 is 15 amino acids. The DNA of the CDR3 is TGCAGCGCTCAATCTGGGACAGCAAATAACTATGGCTACACCTTC. This codes for CSAQSGTANNYGYTF.

The chain is built from TRBV7-8 and TRBJ1-5, with D maybe TRBD1 (5 bases). The CDR3 is 13 residues long. The germline V gene has CDR1 SGHVS and CDR2 FQNEAQ. V shed 1 base and J shed 4 bases, with 5 bases lying between them. The CDR3 protein is CASSLDRNQPQHF. The CDR3 DNA follows: TGTGCCAGCAGCTTAGACAGGAATCAGCCCCAGCATTTT. Based on the CDR3 plus reference TRBV7-8 and TRBJ1-5, the full variable domain is GAGVSQSPRYKVAKRGQDVALRCDPISGHVSLFWYQQALGQGPEFLTYFQNEAQLDKSGLPSDRFFAERPEGSVSTLKIQRTQQEDSAVYLCASSLDRNQPQHFGDGTRLSIL.